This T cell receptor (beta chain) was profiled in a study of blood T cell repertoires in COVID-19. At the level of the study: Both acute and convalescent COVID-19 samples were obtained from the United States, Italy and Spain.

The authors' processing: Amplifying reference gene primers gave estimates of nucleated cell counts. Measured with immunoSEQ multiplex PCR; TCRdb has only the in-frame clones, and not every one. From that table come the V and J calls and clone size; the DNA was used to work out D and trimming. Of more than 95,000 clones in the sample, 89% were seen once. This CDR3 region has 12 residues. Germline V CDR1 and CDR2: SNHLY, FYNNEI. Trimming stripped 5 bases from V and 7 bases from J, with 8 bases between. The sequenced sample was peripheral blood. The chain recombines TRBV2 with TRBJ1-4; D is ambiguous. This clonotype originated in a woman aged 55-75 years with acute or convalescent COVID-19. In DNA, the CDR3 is TGTGCCAGCAGTTTCTCGGGTGAAAAACTGTTTTTT. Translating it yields CASSFSGEKLFF.